This T cell receptor (beta chain) emerged from a study of blood T cell repertoires in COVID-19. Study information: Samples of COVID-19 (acute and convalescent) were obtained from the United States, Italy and Spain. In each case, the material was cDNA or gDNA derived from T cells, B-cell-depleted T cells, or PBMCs.

Authors' methods: Amplification of reference gene primers provided the estimated nucleated cell counts. Generated by immunoSEQ multiplex PCR, the TCRdb table keeps only in-frame clones and is missing some. The V and J calls and the clone size are those of that table, but D and trimming were determined from the DNA. The profile shows around 57,000 clones, approximately 90% of them singletons. CDR1 and CDR2 from the germline V gene are SSHAT and FNYEAQ (reference sequence). This CDR3 comprises 16 residues. Losses at the gene ends were 0 bases for V and 7 bases for J; bases not matched to a gene: 5. The genes are TRBV7-7 and TRBJ2-1, with TRBD2 matching 11 bases. The TCR sequence derives from a man aged 45-65 years with acute or convalescent COVID-19. The sequenced sample was peripheral blood. The CDR3 DNA reads as TGTGCCAGCAGCTTAGCGCTAGCGGGAGGAAATAATGAGCAGTTCTTC. Protein: CASSLALAGGNNEQFF.